This TCR beta chain came from a study of T cell responses to AZD1222 COVID-19 vaccine. To note about this clone: No antigen is known for it.

Findings and caveats of the study: Spike-specific TCR breadth and depth rose after two AZD1222 doses. Per reports, nearly half of all spike-specific TCRs target regions that are unmutated in variants. Donor demographics were predominantly white British with a female majority; clonal diversity may be underestimated.

This CDR3 contains 14 residues. CDR1 is MDHEN and CDR2 is SYDVKM in the germline V gene. Trimming shortened V by 6 bases and J by 1 base, and 12 bases separated the two germline ends. The repertoire was sequenced with immunoSEQ multiplex PCR; TCRdb's copy has only in-frame clones and lacks some. The sample has 120,000 to 150,000 clones, about 90% seen once; the top ten hold 1.5% to 2%. This sequence originates from an adult who received the AZD1222 COVID-19 vaccine. The V and J genes are TRBV28 and TRBJ1-1, with unresolved D. The specimen was peripheral blood, collected 28 days after the second AZD1222 dose. The CDR3 bases are TGTGCCAGCAGACCGACACGGCCGAACACTGAAGCTTTCTTT. Translation gives CASRPTRPNTEAFF.